Sequencing of this T cell receptor (beta chain) was carried out in a study of cytomegalovirus exposure and HLA in healthy donors. Study results and caveats: HLA alleles were associated with 16,000 or so TCR beta sequences in a later analysis at 0.05 false discovery rate. It was assumed in the presence/absence analyses that sequencing depth was roughly uniform across donors. A later analysis reported that several of the most significant clusters appeared to be linked to common viral pathogens, among them Epstein-Barr virus. Earlier results showed most TCR beta V segments being productive about 87% or about 30% of the time.

Trimming stripped 2 bases from V and 5 bases from J, with 7 bases between. Germline V gene lookup returns CDR1 KGHSH and CDR2 LQKENI. The CDR3 has 14 residues. PCR was performed using 60 Vbeta and 13 Jbeta primers. Here immunoSEQ multiplex PCR was the method, and the copy in TCRdb shows in-frame clones only, minus some. The sample carries some 200,000 clones, 82% recorded once. About this clone: Its antigen is not known.

V and J are TRBV18 and TRBJ1-6; no definite D call. Sequencing was carried out using PBMCs. The receptor was derived from a woman aged 18 to 35 in good health and CMV-seronegative. The CDR3, as DNA: TGTGCCAGCTCACCAGGGCAGAATAATTCACCCCTCCACTTT. Residues: CASSPGQNNSPLHF.